These 16 T cell receptor beta chains were sequenced from one sample in a study of blood T cells in healthy people across ages. Then a second PCR, running roughly 7 to 11 cycles, was carried out with a sample-barcoded 5' primer and a J-beta primer mix. MiXCR, run by TCRdb on the 5' RACE reads, gives a single entry per CDR3 protein. Of about 690,000 distinct CDR3 sequences listed, around two fifths were seen once; the top ten hold approximately 31%. The source material was blood. The receptors shown here come from a man aged 80 or over in good health.

The count of this clonotype is one. The chain couples TRBV7-9 to TRBJ1-5, with D uncertain. Trimming removed 7 bases from V and 4 bases from J, with 11 bases in between. The CDR3 loop spans 13 amino acids. CDR1 SEHNR and CDR2 FQNEAQ come from the germline V gene (reference sequence). This CDR3 is CASNQDGNQPQHF. CDR3 DNA sequence: TGTGCCAGCAACCAGGACGGTAATCAGCCCCAGCATTTT. The full variable domain, completed using reference TRBV7-9 and TRBJ1-5, is DTGVSQNPRHKITKRGQNVTFRCDPISEHNRLYWYRQTLGQGPEFLTYFQNEAQLEKSRLLSDRFSAERPKGSFSTLEIQRTEQGDSAMYLCASNQDGNQPQHFGDGTRLSIL.

The genes are TRBV5-6 and TRBJ1-4; 10 positions match TRBD1. The CDR3 loop spans 14 amino acids. Per the germline V gene, CDR1 is SGHDT and CDR2 is YYEEEE. Unmatched junction bases numbered 2, after V lost 2 bases and J lost 7 bases. Written as DNA, the CDR3 is TGTGCCAGCAGCTTCGGGACAGGGGCTGAAAAACTGTTTTTT. Its protein is CASSFGTGAEKLFF.

The chain has TRBV20-1 and TRBJ2-3; D not certain. Germline assignment: CDR1 DFQATT and CDR2 SNEGSKA (reference sequence). This CDR3 region has 16 residues. Trimming removed 1 base at V and 0 bases at J, with 14 bases between. The CDR3 coding sequence is TGCAGTGCTAGAGGATTCCCGACGGATAGCACAGATACGCAGTATTTT. This codes for CSARGFPTDSTDTQYF.

CDR3 bases: TGCGCCAGCAGCCAAGACGGCCGGCCCCAAGAGACCCAGTACTTC. It codes for CASSQDGRPQETQYF. V is TRBV4-1 and J is TRBJ2-5, with D uncertain. The V gene's germline CDR1 is MGHRA and CDR2 YSYEKL. The CDR3 is made up of 15 amino acids. Trimming took off 0 bases at V and 1 base at J, with 9 bases between the two ends.

J is TRBJ2-3 and V is TRBV7-9; no firm D call. The CDR3 totals 14 residues. The V end lost 11 bases, the J end lost 2 bases, and 17 bases lay between the germline ends. Germline V gene lookup returns CDR1 SEHNR and CDR2 FQNEAQ (reference sequence). CDR3 loop: CAGPKEHFTDTQYF. In DNA, the CDR3 is TGTGCCGGACCCAAGGAACATTTCACAGATACGCAGTATTTT.

The chain has TRBV16 and TRBJ2-6, with D possibly matching TRBD2 (6 bases). This CDR3 spans 14 amino acids. Trimming removed 0 bases from V and 10 bases from J, with 10 bases in between. Germline lookup yields CDR1 KGHSY and CDR2 FQNENV. The chain's CDR3 is CASSQSGGANVLTF. The DNA of the CDR3 is TGTGCCAGCAGCCAATCGGGGGGTGCTAACGTCCTGACTTTC.

Here the CDR3 DNA reads TGTGCCAGCAGCTCGACTCCCGCCCGGGAGCAGTACTTC. Its protein is CASSSTPAREQYF. This chain links TRBV7-2 with TRBJ2-7; no clear D gene. The V and J ends lost 4 bases and 7 bases respectively, with 14 bases between them. There are 13 residues in the CDR3. CDR1 and CDR2 (germline): SGHTA, FQGNSA.

The chain has TRBV6-1 and TRBJ1-4, with D perhaps matching TRBD1 (6 bases). The V end was cut by 2 bases, the J end by 8 bases, with 15 bases between. The CDR3 runs 15 residues. CDR1 is MNHNS, CDR2 SASEGT, per germline. The CDR3 loop is CASSETRAGQEKLFF. The CDR3 coding sequence is TGTGCCAGCAGTGAAACTAGGGCGGGACAAGAAAAACTGTTTTTT.

This clonotype was seen a handful of times. The chain employs TRBV6-5 and TRBJ2-7, with 9 bases that match TRBD1. The CDR3 spans 15 residues. CDR1 is MNHEY and CDR2 is SVGAGI in the germline V gene. The junction had 7 bases not matched to a gene; V was cut back by 2 bases and J by 5 bases. In DNA, the CDR3 is TGTGCCAGCAGTTACCTGGGACAGGGTAACCACGAGCAGTACTTC. Protein: CASSYLGQGNHEQYF.

This clonotype was recorded a few times. The CDR3 region has the DNA TGCAGTGCTAACAGGGCGGGAAGCAATCAGCCCCAGCATTTT. It is translated as CSANRAGSNQPQHF. This chain uses TRBV20-1 with TRBJ1-5; a weak D match, TRBD1 (6 bases). Germline V lookup: CDR1 DFQATT, CDR2 SNEGSKA (reference sequence). V lost 4 bases and J lost 1, with 11 bases in between. The CDR3 loop spans 14 amino acids.

With respect to this clonotype: The junction differs from germline at one of its ends, possibly a read error. The CDR3 is CASSQGDSGSGNIRYF. CDR3 coding DNA: TGCGCCAGCAGCCAAGGGGATAGCGGGAGCGGTAACATTCGGTACTTC. The chain recombines TRBV4-3 with TRBJ2-4, with 9 bases lining up with TRBD2. This CDR3 has 16 amino acids. The germline CDR1 and CDR2 sequences are LGHNA and YSLEER.

In regard to this clonotype: With only one base between it and a far larger clone, this is likely a read error. CDR3 coding DNA: TGTGCCAGCAGTCCCCCCTACGAGCAGTTCTTC. Translating it yields CASSPPYEQFF. The rearrangement joins TRBV27 to TRBJ2-1; D uncertain. Looked up from germline, CDR1 is MNHEY and CDR2 is SMNVEV (reference sequence). V lost 5 bases and J lost 10, with 9 bases in between. This CDR3 spans 11 amino acids.

This clonotype was counted a few times. The V gene is TRBV9, the J gene TRBJ2-2; D perhaps matches TRBD2 (7 bases). CDR3 length: 14 residues. Germline V gene sequence: CDR1 SGDLS, CDR2 YYNGEE. Trimming left V 0 bases short and J 6 bases short, with 9 bases between. The CDR3 bases are TGTGCCAGCAGCGTAGGCGGGGGCCCCGGGGAGCTGTTTTTT. Translating it yields CASSVGGGPGELFF.

Comment on this clonotype: This may be a read error: a much more frequent sequence differs by one nucleotide. The chain carries TRBV29-1 and TRBJ2-3; 7 nucleotides match TRBD2. Germline values: CDR1 SQVTM, CDR2 ANQGSEA. The CDR3 spans 15 residues. CDR3 in DNA: TGCAGCGTTGAAGTGGCTAGCGGAGTTACAGATACGGAGTATTTT. It codes for CSVEVASGVTDTEYF.

This clonotype was found once. The junction departs from the called germline gene at one end, perhaps through a read error. This chain connects TRBV2 to TRBJ2-3; D not certain. Germline values: CDR1 SNHLY, CDR2 FYNNEI. The CDR3 is made up of 12 amino acids. CDR3 in amino acids: CASRGDAETQYF. The CDR3 nucleotides read TGTGCCAGCAGAGGAGACGCAGAGACGCAGTATTTT.

This clonotype was seen a handful of times. CDR3 region: CASSEASGGYNEQFF. The CDR3 DNA sequence: TGTGCCAGCTCCGAGGCTAGCGGGGGTTACAATGAGCAGTTCTTC. The genes are TRBV14 and TRBJ2-1; 10 bases are shared with TRBD2. With 8 bases clipped from V and 4 bases from J, the junction kept 8 bases outside the gene matches. Germline V CDR1 and CDR2: SGHDN, FVKESK. This CDR3 comprises 15 residues.